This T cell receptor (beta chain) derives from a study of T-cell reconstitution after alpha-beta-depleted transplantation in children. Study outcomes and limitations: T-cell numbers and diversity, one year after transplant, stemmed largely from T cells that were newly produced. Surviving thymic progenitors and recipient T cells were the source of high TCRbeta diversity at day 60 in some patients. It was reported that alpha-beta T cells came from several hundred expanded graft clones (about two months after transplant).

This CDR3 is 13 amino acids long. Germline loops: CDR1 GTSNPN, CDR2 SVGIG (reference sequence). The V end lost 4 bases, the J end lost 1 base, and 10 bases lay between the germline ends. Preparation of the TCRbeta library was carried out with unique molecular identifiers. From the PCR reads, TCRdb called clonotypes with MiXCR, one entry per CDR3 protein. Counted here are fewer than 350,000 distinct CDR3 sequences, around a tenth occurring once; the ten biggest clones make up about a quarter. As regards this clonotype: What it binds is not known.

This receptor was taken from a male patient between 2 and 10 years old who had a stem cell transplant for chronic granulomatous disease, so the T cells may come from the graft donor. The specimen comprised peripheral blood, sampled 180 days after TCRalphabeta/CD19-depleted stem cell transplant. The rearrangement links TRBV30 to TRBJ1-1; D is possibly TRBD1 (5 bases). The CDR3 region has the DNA TGTGCCTGGACAGGGTCGTGGAACACTGAAGCTTTCTTT. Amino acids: CAWTGSWNTEAFF.